This TCR beta chain was obtained from a study of shared clonotypes between healthy human individuals. Study-wide points: Larger richness was generally estimated for naive than memory subsets. Among donors, the sharing of clonotypes was expected to be influenced by sequencing depth.

The protocol was immunoSEQ multiplex PCR, while the TCRdb copy is restricted to in-frame clones and leaves out a portion. The sample carries 2 million to 2.5 million clones, approximately 93% recorded once. In the case of this clone: Its antigen is as yet unknown.

The healthy adult donors were HIV-negative and reported no recent acute infections or vaccinations. Division of CD4+ cells produced a CD45RA+ naive subset and a CD45RA-negative memory subset. V was trimmed by 1 base and J by 5 bases, leaving 14 bases between them. The germline CDR1 and CDR2 sequences are LNHNV and YYDKDF (reference sequence). This CDR3 is built from 15 residues. The gene calls are TRBV15 and TRBJ2-5; D ambiguous. Sequencing used naive CD4+ T cells from PBMCs. This sample's subset: CD45RA+ positively selected. The clonotype was recovered from a man between 18 and 29 years old in good health. Some clones in this sample may be carry-over from other donors' samples. The CDR3 here is CATSRGPHSRETQYF. For the CDR3, the DNA is TGTGCCACCAGCAGAGGCCCCCATTCAAGGGAGACCCAGTACTTC. Supplemented by reference TRBV15 and TRBJ2-5, the full variable domain reads DAMVIQNPRYQVTQFGKPVTLSCSQTLNHNVMYWYQQKSSQAPKLLFHYYDKDFNNEADTPDNFQSRRPNTSFCFLDIRSPGLGDTAMYLCATSRGPHSRETQYFGPGTRLLVL.